The next 10 T cell receptor beta chains were all read from a single sample in a study of blood T cell repertoires in COVID-19. Clones were read by immunoSEQ multiplex PCR, and TCRdb kept only the in-frame ones, dropping some. The sample includes 200,000 to 300,000 clones, around 89% of them seen just once. Sequencing was done on a sample of peripheral blood. These receptors were obtained from a middle-aged woman with acute or convalescent COVID-19.

The chain joins TRBV6-4 to TRBJ2-7; TRBD1 agrees at 9 bases. V gave up 5 bases and J gave up 3 bases; unmatched junction bases: 17. The CDR3 sequence is 18 residues long. CDR1 is MRHNA, CDR2 SNTAGT, per germline. The CDR3 bases are TGTGCCAGCAGTCCGAGAAATCGCCCGGGACAGGGTATCTACGAGCAGTACGTC. This encodes CASSPRNRPGQGIYEQYV.

The V and J genes are TRBV5-1 and TRBJ1-1, with D possibly TRBD1 on 5 matching bases. CDR1 and CDR2 from the germline V gene are SGHRS and YFSETQ. Trimming took 4 bases from V and 6 from J, leaving 16 bases between them. The CDR3 totals 14 residues. The CDR3 DNA sequence: TGCGCCAGCAGCAAGAAACAGGTCTACTCTGAAGCTTTCTTT. Translated, it gives CASSKKQVYSEAFF.

The chain carries TRBV5-1 and TRBJ1-2; 7 bases are a match to TRBD1. In germline, CDR1 is SGHRS, CDR2 YFSETQ. This CDR3 is 15 amino acids long. J was trimmed by 8 bases and V by 2 bases; bases with no gene match: 12. CDR3 nucleotides: TGCGCCAGCAGCTTTGGACAGGATGACTATGTGGGCTACACCTTC. Amino acids: CASSFGQDDYVGYTF. Using reference TRBV5-1 and TRBJ1-2 for the parts outside the CDR3, the full variable domain is KAGVTQTPRYLIKTRGQQVTLSCSPISGHRSVSWYQQTPGQGLQFLFEYFSETQRNKGNFPGRFSGRQFSNSRSEMNVSTLELGDSALYLCASSFGQDDYVGYTFGSGTRLTVV.

This rearrangement joins TRBV11-3 to TRBJ1-1, with 8 bases identical to TRBD1. V trimming: 3 bases; J trimming: 11 bases; junction bases outside the gene matches: 8. Germline CDR1 SGHNT, CDR2 YENEEA. This CDR3 is 13 amino acids long. As DNA, the CDR3 is TGTGCCAGCAGCTTCACAGGGGGGGAGACGGCTTTCTTT. Translated, it gives CASSFTGGETAFF. The variable domain in full, with the rest retrieved from reference TRBV11-3 and TRBJ1-1, is EAGVVQSPRYKIIEKKQPVAFWCNPISGHNTLYWYLQNLGQGPELLIRYENEEAVDDSQLPKDRFSAERLKGVDSTLKIQPAELGDSAVYLCASSFTGGETAFFGQGTRLTVV.

This clone was observed a few times. The chain combines TRBV6-5 with TRBJ1-3; a weak D match, TRBD1 (5 bases). The germline gives CDR1 MNHEY, CDR2 SVGAGI. CDR3 size: 15 residues. Trimming pared 6 bases from V and 0 bases from J, leaving 12 bases between. CDR3 protein: CASSQGAYSGNTIYF. The CDR3 bases are TGTGCCAGCAGCCAAGGGGCCTACTCTGGAAACACCATATATTTT.

The genes are TRBV6-1 and TRBJ2-1; TRBD1 might be the D (5 bases). CDR3 length equals 18 residues. Germline CDR1 MNHNS, CDR2 SASEGT. Trimming stripped 0 bases from V and 2 bases from J, with 17 bases between. The CDR3 region has the DNA TGTGCCAGCAGTGAAGCGTTTCCAGGGTCGGCTCCCTACAATGAGCAGTTCTTC. This gives the protein CASSEAFPGSAPYNEQFF.

This clone was observed many times. V and J are TRBV21-1 and TRBJ1-1; the table gives TRBD1 as D, unverified against the DNA. TRBV21-1 is a pseudogene locus. CDR3 length: 14 residues. This CDR3 is CASSKQGANTEAFF. The CDR3, as DNA: TGTGCCAGCAGCAAACAGGGGGCGAACACTGAAGCTTTCTTT.

V gene TRBV7-3 combines with J gene TRBJ2-3; D is undetermined. The CDR3 is 14 amino acids. V gave up 0 bases and J gave up 3 bases, with 7 bases separating them. The V gene's germline CDR1 is SGHTA and CDR2 FQGTGA. CDR3 amino acids: CASSLTTGTDTQYF. In DNA form, the CDR3 reads TGTGCCAGCAGCTTAACGACTGGGACAGATACGCAGTATTTT.

Many counts were recorded for this clone. The chain couples TRBV2 to TRBJ1-1; no reliable D call. The germline gives CDR1 SNHLY, CDR2 FYNNEI. The CDR3 totals 16 residues. V dropped 2 bases and J dropped 4 bases, with 17 bases sitting between them. The CDR3 region has the DNA TGTGCCAGCAGTGAAATCTGGCCCGGCGGAGGCACTGAAGCTTTCTTT. Amino acids: CASSEIWPGGGTEAFF.

This chain uses TRBV6-1 with TRBJ2-1, with 9 bases aligning to TRBD2. The V gene end was trimmed by 2 bases and the J gene end by 7 bases; junction bases not matched to a gene: 6. Germline V gives CDR1 MNHNS, CDR2 SASEGT. The length of the CDR3 is 15 residues. The CDR3: CASSELRGGSNEQFF. CDR3 DNA sequence: TGTGCCAGCAGTGAATTGCGGGGGGGCTCGAATGAGCAGTTCTTC.